These T cell receptor beta chains were read from a single sample in a study of shared clonotypes between healthy human individuals. TCRdb keeps only in-frame clones here, not all; method: immunoSEQ multiplex PCR. Among over a million clones listed, approximately 96% were seen once. Sequenced sample: naive CD4+ T cells sorted from blood. These receptors were collected from a man aged 30 to 45 in good health. CDR3s include the opening cysteine and the closing phenylalanine or tryptophan. The order of the fields is J gene, D gene, V gene, CDR3 protein. D genes are given only for firm matches.

TRBJ1-2 TRBD1 TRBV27 CASSLLTTQGAQGYTF
TRBJ2-7 . TRBV5-1 CASSLAGPPYEQYF
TRBJ1-4 TRBD1 TRBV29-1 CSGTGTGGEKLFF
TRBJ2-6 . TRBV7-8 CASSLPPSSGANVLTF
TRBJ1-3 TRBD1 TRBV28 CASSVTTGLSGNTIYF
TRBJ2-7 TRBD2 TRBV6-1 CASEGLAGPYEQYF
TRBJ1-1 . TRBV7-9 CASSNREKAFF
TRBJ2-7 . TRBV30 CAWSVGRGQGFDYEQYF
TRBJ1-1 . TRBV7-9 CASSFGFTNTEAFF
TRBJ1-3 . TRBV28 CASSLGFLGNTIYF
TRBJ1-1 . TRBV18 CASSPPGYLEAFF
TRBJ2-7 TRBD1 TRBV27 CASSPKGDRPYEQYF
TRBJ1-1 . TRBV4-3 CASSQEHAMNTEAFF
TRBJ1-2 TRBD1 TRBV2 CAYQGGSTF
TRBJ2-7 TRBD2 TRBV5-4 CASSLPGRKAYEQYF
TRBJ2-5 TRBD1 TRBV5-1 CASNWDRGLRETQYF
TRBJ2-1 . TRBV29-1 CSVEGFSYNEQFF
TRBJ1-3 . TRBV5-4 CASSARAGSGNTIYF
. . TRBV20-1 CSARVPYEQYF
TRBJ2-7 . TRBV5-4 CASSPKTSSYEQYF
TRBJ2-3 . TRBV13 CASSLSEGADTQYF
TRBJ2-1 . TRBV29-1 CSVDVEQFF
TRBJ2-3 TRBD2 TRBV15 CATSRDLGVRLAGDGTDTQYF
TRBJ2-7 . TRBV27 CASRNRLSSYEQYF
TRBJ1-5 . TRBV10-3 CAISDGGQPQHF
TRBJ2-1 TRBD1 TRBV11-1 CASSFLDRERANEQFF
TRBJ2-7 TRBD1 TRBV19 CASSGQGTTYEQYF
TRBJ2-5 . TRBV29-1 CSVTNVQETQYF
TRBJ2-4 TRBD2 TRBV27 CASSPRTSGLLAKNIQYF
TRBJ2-3 . TRBV5-1 CASSLYQHTDTQYF
TRBJ1-2 . TRBV7-9 CASSLSSPDVGYTF
TRBJ2-7 . TRBV27 CASSSLEPMGEQYF
TRBJ1-2 . TRBV28 CASRQAANYGYTF
TRBJ1-4 . TRBV11-2 CASTSLSGDEKLFF
TRBJ2-7 TRBD2 TRBV5-4 CASSPAGGGYEQYF
TRBJ2-3 . TRBV29-1 CSAFADTQYF
TRBJ2-1 TRBD2 TRBV2 CASSRRARGTSGFSYNEQFF